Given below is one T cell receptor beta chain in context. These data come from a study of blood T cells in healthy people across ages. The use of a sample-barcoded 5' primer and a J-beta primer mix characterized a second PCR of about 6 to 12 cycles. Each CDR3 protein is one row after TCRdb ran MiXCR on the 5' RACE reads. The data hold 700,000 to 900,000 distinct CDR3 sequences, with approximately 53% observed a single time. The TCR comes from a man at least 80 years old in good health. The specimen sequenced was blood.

Written as DNA, the CDR3 is TGTGCCAGCAGGCCCTTGGGGAACTATGGCTACACCTTC. Amino acids: CASRPLGNYGYTF. J is TRBJ1-2 and V is TRBV27; D is unresolved. CDR1 is MNHEY and CDR2 is SMNVEV in the germline V gene (reference sequence). This CDR3 has 13 amino acids. With 6 bases removed from V and 2 bases from J, the gap between germline ends came to 10 bases.